These T cell receptor beta chains were read from a single sample in a study of CXCR3-negative and CXCR3-positive naive CD8 T cells. Using the 5' RACE reads, TCRdb records one entry per CDR3 protein without DNA. The table gives about 5,100 distinct CDR3 sequences; the top ten clones make up 2.5% to 3.5% of it. The sequenced sample was naive CXCR3- CD8+ T cells from blood. These receptor sequences come from a human donor in good health. Some clones in this sample may be carry-over from other donors' samples. Each CDR3 is given with its conserved first and last residue. Size is omitted from some rows. Given values are once, few, many or a class for expanded clones.

clone_size	v_call	j_call	cdr3_length	cdr3_aa
medium-sized	TRBV28	TRBJ2-7	16	CASSLPRENPGYEQYF
.	TRBV18	TRBJ2-1	15	CASSPVNEGYNEQFF
medium-sized	TRBV7-9	TRBJ1-1	16	CASSPGQLVVNTEAFF
.	TRBV29-1	TRBJ1-2	13	CSVDLLTDYGYTF
medium-sized	TRBV3-1	TRBJ2-2	14	CASSHSAYTGELFF
medium-sized	TRBV28	TRBJ2-1	16	CASSTLQGAPANEQFF
.	TRBV3-1	TRBJ2-5	16	CASSQEGSERPKGQYF
medium-sized	TRBV20-1	TRBJ2-7	13	CSARALVSYEQYF
.	TRBV7-9	TRBJ1-2	14	CASSPTAVNYGYTF
.	TRBV4-1	TRBJ2-5	14	CASSQVGGTETQYF
.	TRBV28	TRBJ2-2	16	CASSLGAEAVTGELFF
.	TRBV12-3/TRBV12-4	TRBJ2-3	15	CASSLGAGRADTQYF
medium-sized	TRBV29-1	TRBJ2-5	16	CSVDGAGTGYQETQYF
medium-sized	TRBV20-1	TRBJ1-4	18	CSARGGPGQVATNEKLFF
.	TRBV5-1	TRBJ2-7	13	CASSFGGSYEQYF
.	TRBV25-1	TRBJ2-5	15	CASSWDRARKETQYF
.	TRBV13	TRBJ2-5	16	CASREAGTRKQETQYF
.	TRBV5-1	TRBJ1-6	15	CASSLVRGFGSPLHF
.	TRBV4-3	TRBJ2-7	15	CASSQAEGSGYEQYF
.	TRBV6-2/TRBV6-3	TRBJ2-1	13	CASGLTGYNEQFF
medium-sized	TRBV20-1	TRBJ2-1	15	CSARDISGAYNEQFF
.	TRBV7-8	TRBJ2-7	15	CASSQSGGTLYEQYF
medium-sized	TRBV29-1	TRBJ1-3	12	CSGVGTGNTIYF
.	TRBV29-1	TRBJ2-1	18	CSVPTGAESPSSYNEQFF
medium-sized	TRBV7-9	TRBJ1-1	13	CASSQQGAFEAFF
.	TRBV21-1	TRBJ2-1	11	CASHGEDEQFF
medium-sized	TRBV29-1	TRBJ2-3	15	CSVEATSGSTDTQYF
.	TRBV10-3	TRBJ1-1	13	CAISYGENTEAFF
.	TRBV18	TRBJ2-4	14	CASSPSRGGDIQYF
.	TRBV27	TRBJ1-4	16	CASSSFDGATNEKLFF
.	TRBV7-9	TRBJ2-7	13	CASSTGVTYEQYF
medium-sized	TRBV28	TRBJ1-1	13	CASDNGLNTEAFF
.	TRBV20-1	TRBJ2-1	12	CSARDSGNEQFF
.	TRBV21-1	TRBJ2-3	18	CASSKVSPGEARCDTQYF
medium-sized	TRBV12-3/TRBV12-4	TRBJ1-2	18	CASSLGWEVDRGRNGYTF
.	TRBV4-2	TRBJ2-7	16	CASSPSGEDSPYEQYF
.	TRBV12-3/TRBV12-4	TRBJ2-3	17	CASRSSRGSVFTDTQYF
.	TRBV7-8	TRBJ1-1	15	CASSLPFGDDTEAFF
.	TRBV14	TRBJ1-1	14	CASSQARGVTEAFF
.	TRBV5-5	TRBJ1-2	15	CASSLDGEGDYGYTF
.	TRBV9	TRBJ2-1	19	CASSARGDYLRAGYNEQFF
.	TRBV3-1	TRBJ2-2	13	CASSQVAPRDLFF
.	TRBV20-1	TRBJ2-1	17	CSARDEQRLAGYNEQFF
.	TRBV29-1	TRBJ2-3	14	CSVLAGGGTDTQYF
.	TRBV6-1	TRBJ1-5	15	CASSEETGGNQPQHF
medium-sized	TRBV28	TRBJ1-4	15	CASRPQGVVNEKLFF
.	TRBV7-2	TRBJ1-6	15	CASSPHRQGHSPLHF
medium-sized	TRBV29-1	TRBJ2-5	16	CSVEDTSGRYGETQYF
.	TRBV2	TRBJ1-2	16	CASSELQDPVNYGYTF
medium-sized	TRBV7-2	TRBJ2-2	11	CASSLAGELFF
medium-sized	TRBV20-1	TRBJ2-1	15	CSARDGPGEYNEQFF
medium-sized	TRBV10-3	TRBJ2-7	14	CAISEEGRTYEQYF
medium-sized	TRBV4-2	TRBJ1-1	15	CASSQRRGQGEEAFF
.	TRBV5-1	TRBJ1-1	14	CASSPAGDRAEAFF